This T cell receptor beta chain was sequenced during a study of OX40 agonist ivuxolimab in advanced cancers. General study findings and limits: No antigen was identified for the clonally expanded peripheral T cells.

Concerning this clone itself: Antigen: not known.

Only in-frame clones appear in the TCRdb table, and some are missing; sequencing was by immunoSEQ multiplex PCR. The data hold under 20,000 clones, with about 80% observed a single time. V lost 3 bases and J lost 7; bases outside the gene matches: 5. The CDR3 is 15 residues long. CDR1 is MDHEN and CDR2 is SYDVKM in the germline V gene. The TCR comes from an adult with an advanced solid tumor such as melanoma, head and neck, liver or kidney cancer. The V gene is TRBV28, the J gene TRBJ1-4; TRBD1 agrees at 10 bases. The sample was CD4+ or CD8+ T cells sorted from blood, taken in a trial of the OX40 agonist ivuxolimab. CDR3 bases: TGTGCCAGCAGTTTGCTAGGACAGGGGGGTGAAAAACTGTTTTTT. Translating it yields CASSLLGQGGEKLFF.